Sequencing of this T cell receptor (beta chain) was carried out in a study of blood T cell repertoires in COVID-19. The wider study: Some COVID-19 samples were acute and others convalescent; all came from the United States, Italy and Spain. T cells, B-cell-depleted T cells, or PBMCs supplied cDNA or gDNA.

The CDR3 loop spans 18 amino acids. Authors' data handling: Counts of nucleated cells, estimated from reference gene primer amplification, were obtained. The repertoire was sequenced with immunoSEQ multiplex PCR; TCRdb's copy has only in-frame clones and lacks some. Clone size and V and J calls were adopted from that table, with D and trimming inferred from the DNA. In the table there are around 100,000 clones, roughly 89% of which are singletons. Sequencing used peripheral blood. This TCR was sampled from a man aged 65-85 years with acute or convalescent COVID-19. The chain is built from TRBV21-1 and TRBJ2-5; TRBD2, the D gene given by the table, was not confirmed from the DNA. TRBV21-1 is reported as a pseudogene. CDR3 in amino acids: CASSKEDSGRNVQETQYF. CDR3 bases: TGTGCCAGCAGCAAAGAGGACAGCGGGAGGAACGTCCAAGAGACCCAGTACTTC.